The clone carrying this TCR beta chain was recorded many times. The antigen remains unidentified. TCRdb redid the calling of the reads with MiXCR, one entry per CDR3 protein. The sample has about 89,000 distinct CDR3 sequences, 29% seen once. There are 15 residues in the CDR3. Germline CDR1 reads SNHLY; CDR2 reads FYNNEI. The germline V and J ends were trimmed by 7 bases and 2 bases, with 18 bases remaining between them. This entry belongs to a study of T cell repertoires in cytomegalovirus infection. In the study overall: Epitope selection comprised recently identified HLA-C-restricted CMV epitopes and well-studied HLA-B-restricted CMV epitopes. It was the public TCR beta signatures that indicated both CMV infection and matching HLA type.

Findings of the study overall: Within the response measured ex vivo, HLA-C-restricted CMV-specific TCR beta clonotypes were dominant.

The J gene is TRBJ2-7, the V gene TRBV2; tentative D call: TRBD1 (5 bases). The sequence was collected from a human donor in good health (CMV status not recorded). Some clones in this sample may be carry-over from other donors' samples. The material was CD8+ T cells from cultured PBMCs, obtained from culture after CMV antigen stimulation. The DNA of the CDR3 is TGTGCCAGCAATCCCGGGCAGGGCCCCCCCTACGAGCAGTACTTC. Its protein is CASNPGQGPPYEQYF.